This T cell receptor beta chain is drawn from a study of T cell changes during pregnancy in multiple sclerosis. Profiled with immunoSEQ multiplex PCR; TCRdb holds only in-frame clones, not every one. The sample consists of roughly 30,000 clones, 70% to 90% of them appearing once. Germline CDR1 MDHEN, CDR2 SYDVKM. This CDR3 has 16 amino acids. The ends lost 7 bases at V and 0 bases at J; junction bases unmatched: 9. The chain links TRBV28 to TRBJ2-5, with 9 nucleotides matching TRBD2. Sequencing used CD8+ T cells from peripheral blood mononuclear cells, obtained after pregnancy. The TCR comes from a female donor with multiple sclerosis, enrolled in a pregnancy study. DNA of the CDR3: TGTGCCAGCACCCTCGAGGGCGGGGGGGACCAAGAGACCCAGTACTTC. This encodes CASTLEGGGDQETQYF.